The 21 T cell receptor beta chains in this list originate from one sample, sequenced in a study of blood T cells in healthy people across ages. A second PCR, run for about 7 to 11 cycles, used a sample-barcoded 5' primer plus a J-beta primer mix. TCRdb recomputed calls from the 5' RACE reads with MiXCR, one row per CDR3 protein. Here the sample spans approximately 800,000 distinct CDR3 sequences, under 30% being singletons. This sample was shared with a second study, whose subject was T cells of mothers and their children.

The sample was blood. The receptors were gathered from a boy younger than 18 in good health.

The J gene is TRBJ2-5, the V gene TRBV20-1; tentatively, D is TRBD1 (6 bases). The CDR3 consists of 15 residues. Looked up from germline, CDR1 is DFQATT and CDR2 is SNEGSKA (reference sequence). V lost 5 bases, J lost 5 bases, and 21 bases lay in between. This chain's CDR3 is CSACPRTDSGETQYF. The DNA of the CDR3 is TGCAGTGCTTGCCCACGGACAGATTCAGGCGAGACCCAGTACTTC.

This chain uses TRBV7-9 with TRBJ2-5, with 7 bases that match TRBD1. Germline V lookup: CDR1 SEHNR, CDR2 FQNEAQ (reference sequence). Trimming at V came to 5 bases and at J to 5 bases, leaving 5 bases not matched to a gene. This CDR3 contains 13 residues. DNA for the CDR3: TGTGCCAGCAGCGGTACAGGGGTCGAGACCCAGTACTTC. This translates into CASSGTGVETQYF.

The CDR3 DNA is TGTGCCAGCACGAACACTGAAGCCTACGAGCAGTACTTC. Protein sequence: CASTNTEAYEQYF. The chain is built from TRBV21-1 and TRBJ2-7. TRBV21-1 is given as a pseudogene. The CDR3 is made up of 13 amino acids.

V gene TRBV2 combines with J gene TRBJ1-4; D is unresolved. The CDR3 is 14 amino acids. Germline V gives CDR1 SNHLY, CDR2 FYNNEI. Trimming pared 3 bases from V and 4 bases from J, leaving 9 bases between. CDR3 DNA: TGTGCCAGCAGTGATGAGGTGATTAATGAAAAACTGTTTTTT. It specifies CASSDEVINEKLFF.

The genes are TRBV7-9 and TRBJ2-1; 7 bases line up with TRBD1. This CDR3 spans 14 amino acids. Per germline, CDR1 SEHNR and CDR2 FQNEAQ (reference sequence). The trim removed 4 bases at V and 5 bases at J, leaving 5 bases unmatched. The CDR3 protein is CASSSTGWDNEQFF. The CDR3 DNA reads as TGTGCCAGCAGCTCGACAGGGTGGGACAATGAGCAGTTCTTC.

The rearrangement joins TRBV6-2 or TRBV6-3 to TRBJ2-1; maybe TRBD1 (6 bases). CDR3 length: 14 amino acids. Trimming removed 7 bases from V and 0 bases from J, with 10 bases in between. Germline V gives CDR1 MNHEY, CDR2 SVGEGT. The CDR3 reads CASNTRGSYNEQFF. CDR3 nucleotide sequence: TGTGCCAGCAATACCAGGGGCTCCTACAATGAGCAGTTCTTC.

The CDR3 nucleotides read TGTGCCAGCAGTCTTAAATTGTCTGAAGCTTTCTTT. Its translation is CASSLKLSEAFF. The rearrangement links TRBV6-6 to TRBJ1-1; D uncertain. Trimming removed 5 bases from V and 6 bases from J, with 10 bases in between. Germline-derived CDR1 and CDR2 are MNHNY and SVGAGI (reference sequence). This CDR3 comprises 12 residues.

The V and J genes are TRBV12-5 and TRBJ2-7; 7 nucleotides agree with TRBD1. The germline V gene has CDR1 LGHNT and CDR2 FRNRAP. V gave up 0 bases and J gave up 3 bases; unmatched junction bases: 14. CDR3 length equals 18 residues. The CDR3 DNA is TGTGCTAGTGGTTTGGTACTCAGGAAGGGGGCGATGATCTACGAGCAGTACTTC. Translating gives CASGLVLRKGAMIYEQYF.

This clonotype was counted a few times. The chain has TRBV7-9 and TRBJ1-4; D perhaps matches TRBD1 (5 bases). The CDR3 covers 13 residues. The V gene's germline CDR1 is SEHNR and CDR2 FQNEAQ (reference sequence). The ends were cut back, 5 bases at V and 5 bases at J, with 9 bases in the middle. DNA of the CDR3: TGTGCCAGCAGCCGACGGGACAATGAAAAACTGTTTTTT. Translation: CASSRRDNEKLFF.

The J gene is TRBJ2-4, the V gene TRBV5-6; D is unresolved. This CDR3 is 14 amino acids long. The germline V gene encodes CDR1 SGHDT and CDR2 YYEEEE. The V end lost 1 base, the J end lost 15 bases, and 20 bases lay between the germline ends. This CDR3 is CASSLNLDSRFLYF. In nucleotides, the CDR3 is TGTGCCAGCAGCTTGAACCTAGACTCGCGTTTTCTGTACTTC. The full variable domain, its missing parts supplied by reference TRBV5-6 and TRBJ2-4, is DAGVTQSPTHLIKTRGQQVTLRCSPKSGHDTVSWYQQALGQGPQFIFQYYEEEERQRGNFPDRFSGHQFPNYSSELNVNALLLGDSALYLCASSLNLDSRFLYFGAGTRLSVL.

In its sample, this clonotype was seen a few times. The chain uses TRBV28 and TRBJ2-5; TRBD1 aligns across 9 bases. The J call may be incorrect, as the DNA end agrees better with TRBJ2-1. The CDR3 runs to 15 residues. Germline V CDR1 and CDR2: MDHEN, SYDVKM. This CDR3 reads CASTLGDRVIYEQFF. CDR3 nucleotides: TGTGCCAGCACCTTAGGGGACAGGGTAATCTATGAGCAGTTCTTC.

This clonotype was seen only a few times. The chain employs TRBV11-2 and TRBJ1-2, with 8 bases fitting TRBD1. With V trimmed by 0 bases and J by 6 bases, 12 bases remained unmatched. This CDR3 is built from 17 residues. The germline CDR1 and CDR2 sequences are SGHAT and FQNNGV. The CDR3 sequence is CASSLEVGARGRDGYTF. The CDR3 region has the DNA TGTGCCAGCAGCTTAGAGGTGGGGGCCAGGGGGCGCGATGGCTACACCTTC.

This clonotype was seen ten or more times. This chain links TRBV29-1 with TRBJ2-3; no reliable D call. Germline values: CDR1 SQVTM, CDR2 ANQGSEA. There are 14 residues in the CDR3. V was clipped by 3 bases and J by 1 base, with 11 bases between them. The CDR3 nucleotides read TGCAGCGTTGATTACCCCCAGGGCACAGATACGCAGTATTTT. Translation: CSVDYPQGTDTQYF.

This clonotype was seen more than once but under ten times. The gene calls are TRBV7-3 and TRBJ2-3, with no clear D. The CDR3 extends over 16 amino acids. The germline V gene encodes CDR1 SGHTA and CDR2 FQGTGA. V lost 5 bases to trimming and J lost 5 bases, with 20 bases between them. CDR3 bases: TGTGCCAGCAGCCCCCAGGCTACCACGTCCAGAGATACGCAGTATTTT. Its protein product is CASSPQATTSRDTQYF.

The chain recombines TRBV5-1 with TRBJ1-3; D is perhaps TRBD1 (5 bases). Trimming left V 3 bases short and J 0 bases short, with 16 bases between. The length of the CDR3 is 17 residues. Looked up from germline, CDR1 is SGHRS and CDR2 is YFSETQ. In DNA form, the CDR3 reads TGCGCCAGCAGCTCCACCAGTCGGGACTACTCTGGAAACACCATATATTTT. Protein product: CASSSTSRDYSGNTIYF. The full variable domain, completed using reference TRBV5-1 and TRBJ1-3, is KAGVTQTPRYLIKTRGQQVTLSCSPISGHRSVSWYQQTPGQGLQFLFEYFSETQRNKGNFPGRFSGRQFSNSRSEMNVSTLELGDSALYLCASSSTSRDYSGNTIYFGEGSWLTVV.

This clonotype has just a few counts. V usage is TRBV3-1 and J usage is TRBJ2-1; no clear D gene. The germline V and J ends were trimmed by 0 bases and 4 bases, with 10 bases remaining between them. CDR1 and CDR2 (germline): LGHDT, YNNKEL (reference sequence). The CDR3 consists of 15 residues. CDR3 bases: TGTGCCAGCAGCCAAGATCTTGATAGGTACAATGAGCAGTTCTTC. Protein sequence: CASSQDLDRYNEQFF.

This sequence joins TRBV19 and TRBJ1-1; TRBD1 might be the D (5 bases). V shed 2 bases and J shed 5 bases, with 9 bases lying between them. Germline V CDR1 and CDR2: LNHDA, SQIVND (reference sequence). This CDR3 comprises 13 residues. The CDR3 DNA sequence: TGTGCCAGTAGTATAATAGGGGTGACTGAAGCTTTCTTT. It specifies CASSIIGVTEAFF. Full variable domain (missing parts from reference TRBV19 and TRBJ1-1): DGGITQSPKYLFRKEGQNVTLSCEQNLNHDAMYWYRQDPGQGLRLIYYSQIVNDFQKGDIAEGYSVSREKKESFPLTVTSAQKNPTAFYLCASSIIGVTEAFFGQGTRLTVV.

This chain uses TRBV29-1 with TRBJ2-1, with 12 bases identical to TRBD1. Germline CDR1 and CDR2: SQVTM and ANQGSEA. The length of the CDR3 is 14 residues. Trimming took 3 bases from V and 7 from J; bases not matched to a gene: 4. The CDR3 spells CSVEGDRGRNEQFF. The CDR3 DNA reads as TGCAGCGTTGAGGGGGACAGGGGGCGTAATGAGCAGTTCTTC.

The DNA for the CDR3 is TGCGCCAGCAGCTTGGTGGCGATCTCAGTACCAACTAATGAAAAACTGTTTTTT. Residues: CASSLVAISVPTNEKLFF. This chain links TRBV5-1 with TRBJ1-4; D call uncertain. The CDR3 length is 18 residues. Germline lookup yields CDR1 SGHRS and CDR2 YFSETQ. Trimming took off 0 bases at V and 0 bases at J, with 15 bases between the two ends.

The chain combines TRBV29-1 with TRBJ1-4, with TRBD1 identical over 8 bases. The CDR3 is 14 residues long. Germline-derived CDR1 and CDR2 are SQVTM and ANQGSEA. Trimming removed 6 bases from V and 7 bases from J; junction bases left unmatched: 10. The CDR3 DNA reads TGCAGCGTCCAAACCAGGGGGCTAAGTGAAAAACTGTTTTTT. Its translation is CSVQTRGLSEKLFF.

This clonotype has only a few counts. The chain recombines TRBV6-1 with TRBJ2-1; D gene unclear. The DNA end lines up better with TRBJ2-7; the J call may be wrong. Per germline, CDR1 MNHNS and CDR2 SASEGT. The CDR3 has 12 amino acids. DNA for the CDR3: TGTGCCAGCAGTGAAGCTAGCCACGAGCAGTACTTC. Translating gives CASSEASHEQYF.